This T cell receptor (beta chain) originates from a study of identifying expanded T cells in peripheral blood. Libraries were prepared by immunoSEQ multiplex PCR; TCRdb keeps only in-frame clonotypes and omits some of them. This sample yields about 130,000 clones, of which 86% are seen a single time; approximately 8% belongs to the top ten. This receptor was obtained from a person between 18 and 70 years old in good health. Sequencing used blood.

CDR3 in DNA: TGTGCCAGCAGCTTATCCCCCGGTGGAGATACGCAGTATTTT. It encodes CASSLSPGGDTQYF. The genes are TRBV7-8 and TRBJ2-3; the D is unclear. The CDR3 length is 14 residues. The V gene's germline CDR1 is SGHVS and CDR2 FQNEAQ. The V gene lost 2 bases and the J gene lost 5 bases, with 11 bases spanning the gap.